These T cell receptor beta chains were read from a single sample in a study of cytomegalovirus exposure and HLA in healthy donors. Libraries were prepared by immunoSEQ multiplex PCR; TCRdb keeps only in-frame clonotypes and omits some of them. The listing contains approximately 40,000 clones. The sequenced sample was PBMCs. These receptors came from a young woman in good health and CMV-seronegative. CDR3s include the opening cysteine and the closing phenylalanine or tryptophan. The D gene is left open where the match is weak.

>.|TRBJ2-7|TRBV5-4
CASSLERASVEQYF
TGTGCCAGCAGCTTGGAGCGAGCGTCAGTCGAGCAGTACTTC
>TRBD2|TRBJ2-1|TRBV30
CAWGGLAGIYNEQFF
TGTGCCTGGGGAGGACTAGCGGGGATATACAATGAGCAGTTCTTC
>TRBD1|TRBJ2-7|TRBV6-6
CASSSPGTGYEQYF
TGTGCCAGCAGTTCTCCCGGGACAGGCTACGAGCAGTACTTC
>.|TRBJ1-4|TRBV19
CASQGPAGEKLFF
TGTGCCAGTCAGGGGCCCGCGGGTGAGAAACTGTTTTTT
>TRBD2|TRBJ2-1|TRBV7-9
CASSLTSGRYEQFF
TGTGCCAGCAGCTTGACTAGCGGGAGATATGAGCAGTTCTTC
>TRBD1|TRBJ2-5|TRBV11-3
CASSSQGQETQYF
TGTGCCAGCAGCTCACAGGGGCAAGAGACCCAGTACTTC
>.|TRBJ1-5|TRBV30
CAWTRGGQGRQPQHF
TGTGCCTGGACCCGAGGTGGGCAGGGAAGACAGCCCCAGCATTTT
>TRBD1|TRBJ1-1|TRBV4-1
CASSFPDRNMNTEAFF
TGCGCCAGCAGCTTTCCGGACAGGAACATGAACACTGAAGCTTTCTTT
>.|TRBJ1-1|TRBV10-1
CGTEGSGGAFEAFF
TGCGGGACAGAAGGGAGTGGGGGGGCCTTTGAAGCTTTCTTT
>.|TRBJ1-3|TRBV2
CASSEARGGDGNTIYF
TGTGCCAGCAGTGAAGCGCGGGGGGGGGACGGAAACACCATATATTTT
>TRBD2|TRBJ2-7|TRBV28
CASWGGIAYEQYF
TGTGCCAGCTGGGGGGGGATCGCCTACGAGCAGTACTTC
>.|TRBJ2-5|TRBV5-1
CASSLIRGSGETQYF
TGCGCCAGCAGCTTGATCCGGGGGAGTGGGGAGACCCAGTACTTC
>.|TRBJ2-3|TRBV6-5
CASSTKTFPPDTQYF
TGTGCCAGCAGTACAAAGACATTCCCCCCCGATACGCAGTATTTT
>.|TRBJ2-7|TRBV9
CASSVAGTISTYEQYF
TGTGCCAGCAGCGTAGCCGGTACTATCTCAACCTACGAGCAGTACTTC
>TRBD1|TRBJ1-2|TRBV5-6
CASSWAGGKAYGYTF
TGTGCCAGCAGCTGGGCAGGGGGAAAGGCTTATGGCTACACCTTC
>.|TRBJ2-1|TRBV18
CASSPEPGYNEQFF
TGTGCCAGCTCACCGGAGCCCGGCTACAATGAGCAGTTCTTC
>TRBD1|TRBJ1-1|TRBV6-6
CASITGGFTEAFF
TGTGCCAGCATCACAGGGGGCTTCACTGAAGCTTTCTTT
>TRBD2|TRBJ2-2|TRBV15
CAASGRALYGELFF
TGTGCCGCGAGCGGGAGGGCCCTATACGGGGAGCTGTTTTTT
>.|TRBJ2-7|TRBV19
CASSPSGDEQYF
TGTGCCAGTAGCCCTTCCGGGGACGAGCAGTACTTC
>TRBD2|TRBJ2-1|TRBV4-3
CASSQDRTSGRRNEQFF
TGCGCCAGCAGCCAAGATCGGACTAGCGGGAGGAGGAATGAGCAGTTCTTC
>TRBD1|TRBJ1-2|TRBV7-9
CASSRTGRYGYTF
TGTGCCAGCAGCCGGACAGGGAGGTATGGCTACACCTTC
>TRBD2|TRBJ2-7|TRBV2
CASSEVGTSGSSGYEQYF
TGTGCCAGCAGTGAGGTCGGTACTAGCGGGAGTTCGGGCTACGAGCAGTACTTC